The 16 T cell receptor beta chains listed next were all sequenced from one sample in a study of blood T cell repertoires in COVID-19. Measured with immunoSEQ multiplex PCR; TCRdb has only the in-frame clones, and not every one. The top ten clones hold about 6.5% of a sample with some 380,000 clones, 90% of them seen once. Sequences were obtained from peripheral blood. These TCRs come from a man aged 18 to 29 with active or convalescent COVID-19.

The V gene is TRBV7-2, the J gene TRBJ2-2, with unresolved D. V was pared by 1 base and J by 6 bases, with 9 bases between. This CDR3 has 14 amino acids. Germline lookup yields CDR1 SGHTA and CDR2 FQGNSA. The CDR3 coding sequence is TGTGCCAGCAGCTTAGACTTAACTCCCGGGGAGCTGTTTTTT. It encodes CASSLDLTPGELFF. Supplemented by reference TRBV7-2 and TRBJ2-2, the full variable domain reads GAGVSQSPSNKVTEKGKDVELRCDPISGHTALYWYRQSLGQGLEFLIYFQGNSAPDKSGLPSDRFSAERTGGSVSTLTIQRTQQEDSAVYLCASSLDLTPGELFFGEGSRLTVL.

The genes are TRBV20-1 and TRBJ1-2, with no clear D. The CDR3 is 14 residues long. Germline CDR1 DFQATT, CDR2 SNEGSKA (reference sequence). V dropped 3 bases and J dropped 8 bases, with 19 bases sitting between them. CDR3 nucleotide sequence: TGCAGTGCTAGTCTCTTTGGGTCGACGCGGGGCTACACCTTC. The encoded protein is CSASLFGSTRGYTF.

The chain is built from TRBV18 and TRBJ1-3, with a tentative D call TRBD1 (6 bases). V lost 3 bases to trimming and J lost 0 bases, with 9 bases between them. Germline V CDR1 and CDR2: KGHSH, LQKENI. This CDR3 contains 15 residues. This CDR3 is CASSPTGSSGNTIYF. The CDR3 DNA follows: TGTGCCAGCTCACCTACAGGGAGCTCTGGAAACACCATATATTTT.

This clone appeared a single time. This sequence joins TRBV6-5 and TRBJ1-2, with TRBD1 matching over 9 bases. V was pared by 2 bases and J by 1 base, with 2 bases of the junction left unmatched. Germline CDR1 reads MNHEY; CDR2 reads SVGAGI. This CDR3 is 15 amino acids long. The CDR3 sequence is CASSYDRGGNYGYTF. CDR3 in DNA: TGTGCCAGCAGTTACGACAGGGGGGGTAACTATGGCTACACCTTC.

The chain couples TRBV2 to TRBJ2-3; TRBD2 matches 7 bases. With 4 bases clipped from V and 3 bases from J, the junction kept 7 bases outside the gene matches. There are 15 residues in the CDR3. CDR1 and CDR2 (germline): SNHLY, FYNNEI. The CDR3 coding sequence is TGTGCCAGCAGTGGACCGACTAGCTCGACAGATACGCAGTATTTT. Its translation is CASSGPTSSTDTQYF.

This clone has only a few counts. CDR3 in amino acids: CASSFAGTTNEKLFF. CDR3 in DNA: TGTGCCAGCAGTTTTGCAGGGACAACTAATGAAAAACTGTTTTTT. The chain carries TRBV28 and TRBJ1-4; tentative D call: TRBD1 (5 bases). The V end was cut by 3 bases, the J end by 0 bases, with 8 bases between. The CDR3 contains 15 residues. Germline CDR1 reads MDHEN; CDR2 reads SYDVKM.

The count of this clone is one. The rearrangement links TRBV7-2 to TRBJ2-1; D gene ambiguous. CDR1 is SGHTA, CDR2 FQGNSA, per germline. V was clipped by 4 bases and J by 6 bases, with 7 bases between them. There are 12 residues in the CDR3. The CDR3 bases are TGTGCCAGCAGCTCAAAGCGCAATGAGCAGTTCTTC. Translating gives CASSSKRNEQFF.

This clone was picked up one time. J is TRBJ1-5 and V is TRBV6-2 or TRBV6-3, with D unresolved. CDR3 size: 12 residues. Trimming cost V 0 bases and J 9 bases, with 6 bases left between them. The germline V gene has CDR1 MNHEY and CDR2 SVGEGT. The DNA of the CDR3 is TGTGCCAGCAGTTACTCTCCGGGGCCCCAGCATTTT. It is translated as CASSYSPGPQHF.

The chain joins TRBV20-1 to TRBJ2-2; no reliable D call. The CDR3 length is 13 residues. The germline CDR1 and CDR2 sequences are DFQATT and SNEGSKA (reference sequence). The V gene lost 6 bases and the J gene lost 1 base, with 9 bases spanning the gap. DNA for the CDR3: TGCAGTGCAAGTGCAGGGAACACCGGGGAGCTGTTTTTT. This encodes CSASAGNTGELFF.

The chain has TRBV5-6 and TRBJ1-3; D gene unclear. The germline V gene encodes CDR1 SGHDT and CDR2 YYEEEE. The CDR3 runs 15 residues. V dropped 4 bases and J dropped 2 bases, with 13 bases sitting between them. For the CDR3, the DNA is TGTGCCAGCAGCCCGCTCGGGTTAGCTGGAAACACCATATATTTT. Translation gives CASSPLGLAGNTIYF.

V usage is TRBV19 and J usage is TRBJ2-1; 10 bases are shared with TRBD2. The V gene's germline CDR1 is LNHDA and CDR2 SQIVND (reference sequence). Trimming removed 5 bases from V and 4 bases from J; junction bases left unmatched: 5. The CDR3 has 15 amino acids. CDR3 amino acids: CASSFSGGLYNEQFF. Here the CDR3 DNA reads TGTGCCAGTAGTTTTAGCGGGGGGCTGTACAATGAGCAGTTCTTC.

The chain carries TRBV13 and TRBJ2-2; D uncertain. The CDR3 has 15 residues. V lost 0 bases to trimming and J lost 6 bases, with 11 bases between them. CDR1 is PRHDT, CDR2 FYEKMQ, per germline (reference sequence). The CDR3, as DNA: TGTGCCAGCAGCTTAGGCCGCGCCCCCGCCGGGGAGCTGTTTTTT. The encoded protein is CASSLGRAPAGELFF.

V gene TRBV27 combines with J gene TRBJ2-2; TRBD2 is a possible D gene (6 bases). The CDR3 consists of 16 residues. Trimming cost V 2 bases and J 0 bases, with 10 bases left between them. Germline CDR1 and CDR2: MNHEY and SMNVEV (reference sequence). CDR3 coding DNA: TGTGCCAGCAGTTTAGCGGGAACGGCGAACACCGGGGAGCTGTTTTTT. It translates to CASSLAGTANTGELFF.

This sequence joins TRBV9 and TRBJ2-3; 9 nucleotides align to TRBD2. Germline V CDR1 and CDR2: SGDLS, YYNGEE. Trimming at V came to 4 bases and at J to 2 bases, leaving 5 bases not matched to a gene. There are 15 residues in the CDR3. The CDR3 DNA reads as TGTGCCAGCAGCCCCATAGCGGGGGCCACAGATACGCAGTATTTT. Translated, it gives CASSPIAGATDTQYF.

The chain links TRBV2 to TRBJ2-7, with TRBD2 as a possible D gene (5 bases). The CDR3 spans 17 residues. Trimming cost V 0 bases and J 7 bases, with 22 bases left between them. In germline, CDR1 is SNHLY, CDR2 FYNNEI. The CDR3 region is CASSEAGMFGSYTEQYF. CDR3 sequence (DNA): TGTGCCAGCAGTGAAGCCGGGATGTTTGGTAGCTACACGGAGCAGTACTTC.

This chain joins TRBV11-2 and TRBJ2-1, with TRBD2 matching 11 bases. Trimming removed 5 bases from V and 8 bases from J; junction bases left unmatched: 8. The V gene's germline CDR1 is SGHAT and CDR2 FQNNGV. The CDR3 extends over 15 amino acids. The DNA of the CDR3 is TGTGCCAGCAGCAAAACTAGCGGGAGCGGCCATGAGCAGTTCTTC. Translating it yields CASSKTSGSGHEQFF.